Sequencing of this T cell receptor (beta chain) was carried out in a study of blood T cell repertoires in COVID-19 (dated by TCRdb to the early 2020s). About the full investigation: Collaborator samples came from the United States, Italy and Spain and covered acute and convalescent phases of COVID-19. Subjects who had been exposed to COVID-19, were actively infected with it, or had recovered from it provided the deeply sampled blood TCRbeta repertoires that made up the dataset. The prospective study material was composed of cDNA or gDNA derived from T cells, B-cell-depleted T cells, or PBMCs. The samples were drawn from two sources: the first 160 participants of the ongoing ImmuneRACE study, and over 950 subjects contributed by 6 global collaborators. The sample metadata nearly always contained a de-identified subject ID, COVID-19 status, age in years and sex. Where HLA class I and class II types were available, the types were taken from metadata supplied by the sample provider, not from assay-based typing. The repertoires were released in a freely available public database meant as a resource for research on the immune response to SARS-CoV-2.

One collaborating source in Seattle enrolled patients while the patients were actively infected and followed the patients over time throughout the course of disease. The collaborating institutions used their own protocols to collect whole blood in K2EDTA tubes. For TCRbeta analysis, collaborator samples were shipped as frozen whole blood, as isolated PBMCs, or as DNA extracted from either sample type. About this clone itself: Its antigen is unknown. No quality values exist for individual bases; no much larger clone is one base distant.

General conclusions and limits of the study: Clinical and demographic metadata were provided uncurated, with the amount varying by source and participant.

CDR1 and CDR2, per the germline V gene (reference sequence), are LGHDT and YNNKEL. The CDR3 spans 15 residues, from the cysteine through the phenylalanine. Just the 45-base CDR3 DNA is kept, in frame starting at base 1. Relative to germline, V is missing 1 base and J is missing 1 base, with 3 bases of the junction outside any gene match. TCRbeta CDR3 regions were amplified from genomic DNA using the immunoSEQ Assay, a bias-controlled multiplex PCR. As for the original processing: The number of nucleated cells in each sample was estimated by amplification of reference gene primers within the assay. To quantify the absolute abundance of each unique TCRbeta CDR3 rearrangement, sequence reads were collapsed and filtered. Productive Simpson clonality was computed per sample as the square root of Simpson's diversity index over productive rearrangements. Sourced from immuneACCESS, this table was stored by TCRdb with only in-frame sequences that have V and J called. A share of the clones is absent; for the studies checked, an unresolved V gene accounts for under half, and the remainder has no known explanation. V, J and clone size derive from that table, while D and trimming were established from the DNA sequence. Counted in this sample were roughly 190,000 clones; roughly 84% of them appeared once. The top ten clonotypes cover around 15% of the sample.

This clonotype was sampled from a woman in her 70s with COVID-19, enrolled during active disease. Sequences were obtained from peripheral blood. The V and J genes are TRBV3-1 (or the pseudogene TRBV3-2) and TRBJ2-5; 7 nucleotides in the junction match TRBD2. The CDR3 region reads CASSQGAGVQETQYF. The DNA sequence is TGTGCCAGCAGCCAAGGCGCGGGGGTCCAAGAGACCCAGTACTTC.